Sequencing of this T cell receptor (beta chain) was carried out in a study of shared clonotypes between healthy human individuals (dated by TCRdb to about 2020). Looking at the study overall: Three men and a couple of women, aged 18 to 49 years, made up the cohort. For each donor, CD4 naive and CD4 memory were each run on three plates, CD8 naive on two plates, and CD8 memory on one plate. To estimate repertoire size and how much clonotypes are shared between individuals, the study performed deep sequencing of blood TCR repertoires from about 5 healthy adults. Libraries were prepared and TCR repertoires were sequenced by different laboratories using diverse techniques, in order to increase sequencing depth and limit assay-specific biases. Per donor, leukapheresis produced somewhere between about 0.8 and 9 billion PBMCs. General study outcomes and caveats: The genetic and exposure-history diversity represented was limited by the small number of donors. Compared with non-shared clonotypes, clonotypes shared by all four sorted-subset donors had higher generation probabilities. Rarefaction of sorted-subset datasets indicated incomplete sequencing despite the large sequencing depth. Pairwise subsampling indicated that sequencing depth was expected to affect the degree of clonotype sharing among donors. About 4.5% of naive CD4, 3% to 3.5% of naive CD8, about 2.1% of memory CD4, and less than 0.45% of memory CD8 clonotypes were shared across several donors. Sampling was restricted to blood, and TCR repertoires in tissues likely differ from the TCR repertoires found in blood. Naive subsets generally had larger estimated clonotype richness than memory subsets.

Donors were healthy HIV-negative adults with no recently reported acute infections or vaccinations. Every donor was a Caucasian adult residing in Nashville, Tennessee, USA. CD4+ T cells were enriched by magnetic negative selection, after which naive cells were positively selected on CD45RA and the negative fraction was taken as the memory subset. Blood was collected by leukapheresis, and PBMCs were isolated by Ficoll-Histopaque density gradient centrifugation and then cryopreserved in liquid nitrogen vapor phase. Purity and quantity of every magnetically sorted T cell population were checked by analytical flow cytometry. Genomic DNA was isolated from every sorted fraction and measured by UV absorbance on a Nanodrop 2000c. As to this clone: No antigen is known for it. No per-base quality is available; no much larger clone lies one base away.

Spanning cysteine to phenylalanine, the CDR3 consists of 13 amino acids. The sequence is cut down to CDR3 DNA, 39 bases in frame from base 1. Trimming at the junction amounts to 3 bases on V and 0 bases on J, and the germline ends lie 6 bases apart. From a lookup of the germline V gene, CDR1 and CDR2 are SQVTM and ANQGSEA. Using the deep immunoSEQ assay, TCR CDR3 regions were amplified from genomic DNA by multiplex PCR. Extracted genomic DNA from each cell subset was spread evenly across all wells of several immunoSEQ 96-well plates, with each plate serving as a replicate. For sorted subsets, approximately 0.2 ug of genomic DNA, equivalent to some 30,000 T cell genomes, went into each replicate PCR. Purified libraries were quantified with a Qubit 3.0 fluorometer, sized on a Bioanalyzer 2100, and re-quantified with the KAPA Library Quantification kit. Every immunoSEQ 96-well plate was sequenced on a separate single-read 150-cycle Illumina NextSeq 550 flow cell. Turning to the authors' computational methods: Because the immunoSEQ output included only junctional sequences and no quality scores, the filtering could not be the same as the filtering used for full-length reads. To assign V/J genes and CDR3, sequences were annotated using PyIR, a Python wrapper for IgBLAST v1.9, with IMGT germline references. Any read was removed if the V/J assignment was weak (E-value above 1e-6), the CDR3 was missing, or the read contained stop codons, out-of-frame junctions, or ambiguous translated residues. V3J clonotypes were defined as sequences sharing an identical inferred V gene, J gene, and CDR3 amino acid sequence. Percentage overlap between repertoires was computed as shared unique clonotypes divided by the size of the smaller repertoire. Three approaches were used to assess repertoire richness: RTK rarefaction, the Chao1 estimator, and Recon v2.1 estimates of unobserved clonotypes. OLGA was used to compute generation probabilities for all TCRbeta clonotypes that the gDNA method yielded from four donors. TCRdb provides this immuneACCESS table in a form limited to in-frame rearrangements. Some clones are lacking; in checked studies, under half of them reflect an unresolved V gene, and why the rest are absent is not known. V and J calls and clone size are those listed in that table; D and trimming were worked out from the DNA. The table for this sample lists over a million clones; roughly 96% of them were counted only once. 1% to 1.5% of the sample rests with the top ten.

The V gene is TRBV29-1 and the J gene is TRBJ2-4; the D gene identity is not certain. The TCR was taken from a man aged 25-40 years in good health. Material for sequencing was naive CD4+ T cells sorted from blood. The cell subset or site label of this sample denotes: CD45RA+ positively selected. DNA sequence: TGCAGCGTTGATTTAATAGCCAAAAACATTCAGTACTTC. Translated, this is CSVDLIAKNIQYF.